This T cell receptor beta chain comes out of a study of blood T cell repertoires in COVID-19. Study details: Acute-phase and convalescent COVID-19 samples originated in the United States, Italy and Spain. Sources were T cells, B-cell-depleted T cells, or PBMCs; the material itself was cDNA or gDNA.

Produced via immunoSEQ multiplex PCR; TCRdb's table is partial and in-frame only. The sample gives about 240,000 clones, about four fifths of which show up once; 1.9% is in the top ten. Per the germline V gene, CDR1 is SGHVS and CDR2 is FNYEAQ. The V segment lost 6 bases and the J segment 3 bases; nucleotides outside the gene matches: 10. This CDR3 has 16 residues. This TCR derives from a young man who had recovered from COVID-19. J is TRBJ1-1 and V is TRBV7-6; the match to TRBD1 covers 10 bases. Sequenced input: peripheral blood. CDR3: CASSATGGLAHTEAFF. The CDR3 DNA follows: TGTGCCAGCAGTGCGACAGGGGGCCTCGCCCACACTGAAGCTTTCTTT.